This T cell receptor (beta chain) comes out of a study of blood T cell repertoires in COVID-19. Study overall: Acute-phase and convalescent COVID-19 samples originated in the United States, Italy and Spain. Sample material is recorded as cDNA or gDNA derived from T cells, B-cell-depleted T cells, or PBMCs.

This clone was counted only a few times. V lost 2 bases to trimming and J lost 8 bases, with 18 bases between them. The length of the CDR3 is 15 residues. Germline V lookup: CDR1 MNHNS, CDR2 SASEGT. Original analysis: It was from reference gene primer amplification that nucleated cell counts were estimated. TCRdb's copy holds only in-frame clones and misses some; the assay was immunoSEQ multiplex PCR. V and J calls and clone size are given by that table; D and trimming were obtained from the DNA. The data contain roughly 100,000 clones, around 92% of them seen just once; the ten biggest clones take up approximately 3.6%.

The receptor was derived from a woman aged 60 to 75 with acute or convalescent COVID-19. The sequencing input was peripheral blood. V is TRBV6-1 and J is TRBJ1-2; the D gene is possibly TRBD1 (6 bases). CDR3 sequence reads: CASSEQTGLSLGYTF. The CDR3 DNA sequence: TGTGCCAGCAGTGAACAGACAGGTTTGAGTCTAGGCTACACCTTC.